Many counts were recorded for the clone carrying this T cell receptor beta chain. RNA transcripts gave rise to amplified TCR beta CDR3 regions. Using the HTBI primer set, a first-round RT-PCR was run on the TCR CDR3. TCRdb itself ran the multiplex PCR reads through MiXCR, one entry per CDR3 protein. The repertoire holds about 290,000 distinct CDR3 sequences, with roughly 20% as singletons. The length of the CDR3 is 16 residues. Germline V gene lookup returns CDR1 MNHEY and CDR2 SVGEGT. Trimming shortened V by 2 bases and J by 0 bases, and 11 bases separated the two germline ends. The data stem from a study of T cells in Graves' hyperthyroidism and ophthalmopathy. Ophthalmopathy patients had Clinical Activity Score at least 3, NOSPECS grade at least 4, duration under 3 months.

Material: blood. J is TRBJ1-5 and V is TRBV6-2 or TRBV6-3, with a tentative D call TRBD1 (5 bases). The receptor comes from a man aged 45 to 65 with Graves' ophthalmopathy. Written as DNA, the CDR3 is TGTGCCAGCAGTTACCCGAGTAGGGGTAGCAATCAGCCCCAGCATTTT. Translation gives CASSYPSRGSNQPQHF.